This TCR beta chain is from a study of cytomegalovirus exposure and HLA in healthy donors. The study's findings and limits: For presence/absence analyses, sequencing depth was assumed to be roughly uniform across donors. In a later analysis, productive TCRs from donors in an Asian-associated ancestry cluster reportedly carried fewer N-insertions than the cohort mean. Cytomegalovirus association was assigned to approximately 180 TCR beta chains.

Trimming removed 0 bases from V and 7 bases from J; junction bases left unmatched: 14. The CDR3 loop spans 17 amino acids. Germline assignment: CDR1 SGHAT and CDR2 FQNNGV. Remarks on this clone: Its antigen is unknown. This sample includes further DNA sequences coding for the same CDR3.

Vbeta (60) and Jbeta (13) primers were used in the PCR. TCRdb's table, derived via immunoSEQ multiplex PCR, lists solely in-frame clones and lacks some. The repertoire includes around 150,000 clones, 79% of them detected once, and 2.1% sits in the top ten. This receptor was taken from a man aged 35 to 55 in good health and CMV-seronegative. This chain links TRBV11-2 with TRBJ2-5, with 7 nucleotides matching TRBD2. The sample comprised PBMCs. The CDR3 here is CASSLDGLAGWGGTQYF. As DNA, the CDR3 is TGTGCCAGCAGCTTAGATGGCCTGGCGGGATGGGGGGGGACCCAGTACTTC. The variable domain in full, completed from reference TRBV11-2 and TRBJ2-5, reads EAGVAQSPRYKIIEKRQSVAFWCNPISGHATLYWYQQILGQGPKLLIQFQNNGVVDDSQLPKDRFSAERLKGVDSTLKIQPAKLEDSAVYLCASSLDGLAGWGGTQYFGPGTRLLVL.